Included here is one T cell receptor beta chain sequence, with context. Antigen: not known. This entry is derived from a study of T-cell memory formation after mild COVID-19. The wider study: Largely donor-specific sequence clusters came from two donors.

TCRdb reprocessed the 5' RACE reads with MiXCR, giving one entry per CDR3 protein. Of hundreds of thousands of distinct CDR3 sequences in the sample, more than 20% were seen once. The germline V gene encodes CDR1 KGHSH and CDR2 LQKENI. There are 13 residues in the CDR3. The ends were cut back, 5 bases at V and 1 base at J, with 8 bases in the middle. Study findings and constraints: Within pre-infection memory, some responding clones were found, suggesting cross-reactive memory joined. CD4+ bias marked clones expanding day 15 to 37, unlike balanced contracting clones. Whether second-wave clones peaking at day 37 were SARS-CoV-2 specific went unconfirmed.

The chain carries TRBV18 and TRBJ1-1; D gene uncertain. Sequences were obtained from PBMCs or a T cell subset sorted from them (not recorded which). The TCR comes from an adult woman who had mild COVID-19 (a few samples of this study predate the infection). Cell type and time point are not known. The CDR3 is CASSNDRNTEAFF. The CDR3 DNA reads TGTGCCAGCTCAAACGACCGGAACACTGAAGCTTTCTTT.